This T cell receptor (beta chain) was obtained from a study of control samples from healthy donors and cancer patients. Data came from immunoSEQ multiplex PCR; TCRdb stores just in-frame clones and leaves some out. The sample lists about 190,000 clones; approximately 95% were seen once. The sample holds one count of this clone. CDR1 LGHDT and CDR2 YNNKEL come from the germline V gene (reference sequence). Trimming took off 2 bases at V and 3 bases at J, with 5 bases between the two ends. The CDR3 is 13 residues long. This TCR was recovered from a man aged 18 to 30 in good health. V gene TRBV3-1 (or the pseudogene TRBV3-2) combines with J gene TRBJ1-5; D is ambiguous. Material for sequencing was blood. CDR3 in DNA: TGTGCCAGCAGCCAAAGTACCAATCAGCCCCAGCATTTT. Amino acids: CASSQSTNQPQHF.